A selection of T cell receptor beta chains follows, all from one sample in a study of cytomegalovirus exposure and HLA in healthy donors. Sequencing was performed with immunoSEQ multiplex PCR; in TCRdb, only in-frame clones are kept and a portion is missing. The table has over 110,000 clones, 82% seen once. The sequencing sample was made of PBMCs. These receptors were taken from a male donor in good health and CMV-seronegative. CDR3s include the opening cysteine and the closing phenylalanine or tryptophan. Fields, in order: D gene, clone size, V gene, J gene, CDR3 protein, CDR3 DNA. The D gene is left open where the match is weak. Clone size appears in some rows only: once, few, many, or a class for an expanded clone.

>NA|NA|TRBV29-1|TRBJ1-1
CSVVDSRRAFF
TGCAGCGTCGTCGACTCAAGACGGGCTTTCTTT
>TRBD1|NA|TRBV30|TRBJ1-2
CAWDRGPPIIGYGYTF
TGTGCCTGGGACAGGGGGCCACCAATTATAGGCTATGGCTACACCTTC
>TRBD2|few|TRBV7-2|TRBJ2-7
CASKNMGGEQYF
TGTGCCAGCAAAAACATGGGGGGGGAGCAGTACTTC
>TRBD2|NA|TRBV28|TRBJ2-3
CASSLWTSGESTDTQYF
TGTGCCAGCAGTCTCTGGACTAGCGGGGAAAGCACAGATACGCAGTATTTT
>NA|NA|TRBV9|TRBJ1-6
CASRQGIGNSPLHF
TGTGCCAGCAGACAGGGAATTGGGAATTCACCCCTCCACTTT
>NA|NA|TRBV5-6|TRBJ2-7
CASSLTAYEQYF
TGTGCCAGCAGCTTAACAGCCTACGAGCAGTACTTC
>TRBD2|NA|TRBV7-9|TRBJ2-1
CASGLAGAKRDEQFF
TGTGCCAGCGGGCTAGCGGGAGCCAAGAGGGATGAGCAGTTCTTC
>TRBD1|NA|TRBV5-1|TRBJ2-7
CASSFGQDYEQYF
TGCGCCAGCAGCTTTGGACAGGACTACGAGCAGTACTTC
>TRBD2|NA|TRBV7-6|TRBJ2-1
CASIPLAAYSYNEQFF
TGTGCCAGCATCCCACTAGCGGCTTACTCCTACAATGAGCAGTTCTTC
>NA|NA|TRBV25-1|TRBJ2-7
CASSRTPPGVQYF
TGTGCCAGCAGTCGGACTCCGCCTGGGGTGCAGTACTTC
>NA|NA|TRBV30|TRBJ1-3
CAWSVSTGNTIYF
TGTGCCTGGAGTGTCTCTACTGGAAACACCATATATTTT
>NA|NA|TRBV5-1|TRBJ1-4
CASSLGSRTNEKLFF
TGCGCCAGCAGCTTGGGGAGTAGGACTAATGAAAAACTGTTTTTT
>NA|NA|TRBV16|TRBJ2-7
CASSQSGSRGSEQYF
TGTGCCAGCAGCCAATCGGGCAGCCGAGGGAGCGAGCAGTACTTC
>NA|NA|TRBV11-2|TRBJ2-7
CASSPGTPLREQYF
TGTGCCAGCAGCCCCGGGACTCCCCTACGGGAGCAGTACTTC
>NA|NA|TRBV19|TRBJ1-1
CASTLETRAEAFF
TGTGCCAGCACCCTGGAGACGCGGGCTGAAGCTTTCTTT
>NA|NA|TRBV11-3|TRBJ2-7
CASSLGGTSWDEQYF
TGTGCCAGCAGCCTGGGTGGGACTTCTTGGGACGAGCAGTACTTC
>NA|NA|TRBV19|TRBJ1-5
CASSLRGSGNQPQHF
TGTGCCAGTAGCCTCAGGGGTTCAGGCAATCAGCCCCAGCATTTT
>NA|NA|TRBV29-1|TRBJ2-2
CSVLDRTGELFF
TGCAGCGTCTTAGACAGGACCGGGGAGCTGTTTTTT
>TRBD1|few|TRBV27|TRBJ2-7
CASSLSTGVTYEQYF
TGTGCCAGCAGTTTATCGACAGGGGTGACCTACGAGCAGTACTTC
>TRBD2|NA|TRBV30|TRBJ2-1
CAWGTSGYYNEQFF
TGTGCCTGGGGGACTAGCGGATACTACAATGAGCAGTTCTTC
>TRBD1|NA|TRBV9|TRBJ2-3
CASSGGTVSTDTQYF
TGTGCCAGCAGCGGGGGGACAGTTAGCACAGATACGCAGTATTTT
>NA|NA|TRBV2|TRBJ2-1
CASGSPRGLLSNEQFF
TGTGCCAGCGGATCCCCCCGGGGACTCCTATCCAATGAGCAGTTCTTC
>NA|once|TRBV5-6|TRBJ2-2
CASSLNSPGELFF
TGTGCCAGCAGCTTAAACAGCCCCGGGGAGCTGTTTTTT
>NA|NA|TRBV19|TRBJ1-5
CASSKEGQPQHF
TGTGCCAGTAGCAAGGAGGGTCAGCCCCAGCATTTT
>NA|NA|TRBV23-1|TRBJ2-1
CASRRDHNEQFF
TGCGCCAGCAGAAGAGATCACAATGAGCAGTTCTTC
>NA|NA|TRBV7-2|TRBJ2-2
CASSSGQPGTGELFF
TGTGCCAGCAGCTCAGGACAGCCTGGCACCGGGGAGCTGTTTTTT
>TRBD1|NA|TRBV30|TRBJ1-1
CAWRDRGTTEAFF
TGTGCCTGGAGAGACAGGGGGACCACTGAAGCTTTCTTT
>TRBD2|NA|TRBV4-3|TRBJ2-1
CASSPGTSGSWSYNEQFF
TGCGCCAGCAGCCCCGGGACTAGCGGGAGTTGGTCCTACAATGAGCAGTTCTTC
>NA|NA|TRBV7-2|TRBJ2-7
CASSGSWDSYEQYF
TGTGCCAGCAGCGGGAGCTGGGACTCCTACGAGCAGTACTTC